The subject of this entry is one T cell receptor (beta chain). The antigen is unknown. Germline V gene data show CDR1 as LNHDA and CDR2 as SQIVND (reference sequence). This CDR3 has 15 residues. The ends lost 8 bases at V and 5 bases at J; junction bases unmatched: 14. This sample is part of a study of cytomegalovirus exposure and HLA in healthy donors. The study, taken as a whole, reports: Later, an analysis showed that TCR beta chains associated with HLA were more clonally expanded than others that were equally common.

In the PCR, 60 Vbeta and 13 Jbeta primers were used. The assay was immunoSEQ multiplex PCR, and TCRdb's table has in-frame clones only and misses some. There are some 200,000 clones in the sample, with roughly 0.83% held by the top ten. This sequence originates from a woman aged 18-29 years in good health and CMV-seropositive. The chain combines TRBV19 with TRBJ1-1, with 7 bases fitting TRBD1. Sequencing used PBMCs. The CDR3 bases are TGTGCCAGTTTTTTGACAGGGAAGGGGAAGACTGAAGCTTTCTTT. Translation gives CASFLTGKGKTEAFF.